What follows describes a single T cell receptor beta chain. The target of this receptor is not known. The cohort comprised 710 or so healthy bone marrow donors. At the time of sampling, all cohort members were nominally healthy, though unrecorded immune exposures were likely present. The donor was CMV seronegative and was included in the group of under 450 seronegative cohort members. Each donor provided a peripheral blood sample, and peripheral blood mononuclear cells were used for TCR beta sequencing. The Qiagen DNeasy Blood Extraction Kit was used to extract genomic DNA from the blood cell samples. Libraries were prepared through the immunoSEQ multiplex PCR assay. For the multiplex PCR, a mixture combining 60 forward primers for TCR Vbeta segments and 13 reverse primers for TCR Jbeta segments was used. The CDR3 region of rearranged TCR beta genes was amplified from genomic DNA with a multiplex PCR assay. The Illumina HiSeq System was used to sequence the amplified TCR beta libraries as 87-base-pair reads. Per the authors' processing: In a later analysis, tens of millions of unique TCR beta chains were counted across the roughly 700 repertoires, and around 10 million of these chains were shared by at least two donors. To remove PCR and sequencing errors, raw reads were error-corrected and collapsed into unique sequences using a nearest-neighbor algorithm that merged closely related sequences. CDR3 sequences were aligned to IMGT reference sequences to assign V, D and J gene segments. For a sequence to be retained, at least a six-nucleotide match to both a V gene segment and a J gene segment was required. Rearrangements were called productive when the CDR3 lacked stop codons and stayed in frame with V and J; all others were non-productive. Following IMGT convention, CDR3 was defined as the stretch from the second conserved V-encoded cysteine up to the conserved J-encoded phenylalanine. The earlier analysis of 450 to 750 of the donors excluded any sequence lacking an unambiguous match to a single V gene segment. An earlier analysis of several hundred of the donors called V segments functional above 56.7% productive rearrangements and segregating when the between-donor standard deviation exceeded 5%. A statistical classification framework was built for diagnosing cytomegalovirus status from the catalog of TCR beta chain sequences. A later analysis assigned V and J genes by comparing TCR nucleotide sequences with IMGT/GENE-DB human TR gene sequences. In a later analysis, CDR3 sequences and most-parsimonious VDJ recombination scenarios were assigned using the TCRdist pipeline. In a later analysis, every TCR beta chain was defined by the combination of its CDR3 amino acid sequence and its V-gene family, and reads without a unique V-gene family were dropped. As a way to deal with suspected cross-contamination and a sequencing artifact, a later analysis dropped nearly 600 nucleotide sequences that were highly shared and had low generation probability. In a later analysis, a clonal expansion index for each public chain was calculated from normalized within-repertoire ranks of inferred template counts. Generation probabilities in a later analysis came from a VDJ recombination model fitted to out-of-frame rearrangements, and those results were checked against IGoR. In a later analysis, TCR-TCR, TCR-HLA and TCR-CMV co-occurrence was scored with hypergeometric tests, and a repertoire-size bias correction was applied to TCR pairs. False discovery rates were estimated in a later analysis by permuting HLA or CMV assignments 20 times. In a later analysis, co-occurring TCRs were grouped using DBSCAN, and TCRdist sequence similarity was added for clustering within HLA-allele-positive subsets. For co-occurrence clustering, repertoires with fewer than 30,000 or more than 120,000 public chains were excluded, along with five or six repertoires with anomalous nucleotide sharing. In TCRdb, the immuneACCESS table is reduced to in-frame sequences with V and J assigned. These tables do not hold every clone; where another copy was compared, an unresolved V gene accounts for under half, and the others remain unexplained. D and trimming were read from the DNA, whereas the V and J calls and clone size are those reported in that table. This sample's table has entries for some 28,000 clones. The top ten hold roughly 0.7% of the sample.

This entry belongs to a study of cytomegalovirus exposure and HLA in healthy donors (dated by TCRdb to between 2016 and 2019). General notes on the study: An earlier analysis of more than 550 of the donors reported approximately 260 Gb of sequence data and around 110 million unique TCR beta sequences obtained from about 200 million T cells. Class I and class II HLA loci were covered by the typing at four-digit resolution. The genetic ancestry cluster associated with self-reported Caucasian donors included 70% to 85% of the roughly 400 genotyped donors. A later analysis re-examined previously published TCR beta repertoires from around 670 donors and added high-resolution HLA genotyping to investigate patterns of TCR occurrence. An earlier analysis of a few hundred of the donors applied high-throughput TCR beta sequencing to assess whether each TCR beta V gene segment acted as functional or pseudogenic. Alongside the repertoire data, information on donor age, sex, ethnicity and CMV serostatus was compiled. About 280 gigabases of sequencing data and 78 million or so unique TCR sequences were included in an early release covering 550 to 800 HLA-typed donors. To predict cytomegalovirus infection status, the study brought together high-throughput TCR immunosequencing, statistical association of individual TCRs with disease status, and machine learning. The study aimed to test whether signatures of past pathogen exposure could be identified by cataloging public T cell receptors. The number of typed donors differed by locus: about 629-630 for A, B, C, DRB1 and DQB1; roughly 510 for DQA1; over 600 for DPA1; and about 450 for DPB1. The study used immunosequencing to profile the T cell repertoires of more than 650 subjects and linked those repertoires to cytomegalovirus serostatus. In the later analysis, no new phenotypic data were used to find candidate immune exposures; instead, reliance was placed on TCR beta sequences and their occurrence across donors. Besides the first cohort of roughly 640 subjects, a separate validation cohort made up of roughly 120 different subjects was used. Several DR-DQ haplotypes were treated as single units for association and clustering because of strong linkage in the cohort. Among some 400 genotyped donors of the cohort, an average of about 240,000 unique TCR beta nucleotide sequences were sequenced per donor, about a sixth of them non-productive. A later genetic analysis used genome-wide SNP genotypes for about 65% of the 666 donors, treating that subset as a discovery cohort. Every discovery cohort repertoire had been produced on one sequencing platform. Paper-wide results and their limitations: A group of highly shared sequence variants was considered likely to be a technical artifact of the sequencing pipeline. Assigning TCR associations to individual alleles was difficult when HLA alleles, especially DR and DQ, strongly co-occurred. A few of the identified cytomegalovirus-associated TCR beta chains were confirmed in vitro to be specific for cytomegalovirus antigens. Roughly uniform sequencing depth across donors was assumed in presence/absence analyses, although this assumption may not hold. In a later analysis, TCR association rates were found to vary across HLA loci, with the most associated TCRs seen for DRB1 alleles and the fewest for HLA-C alleles. Across donors, most TCR sequences were observed very rarely, whereas some public TCRs were present in many individuals. Because HLA typing was unavailable for some donors at each locus, only the typed subset was used in association tests. A later analysis found that most CMV-associated TCR beta chains appeared HLA-restricted, with HLA associations seemingly driven largely by CMV exposure. An association between a missense DCLRE1C variant and V-gene and J-gene trimming of TCR beta chains was found in a later genetic analysis and replicated in an independent cohort. The classifier was reported to diagnose cytomegalovirus status with high specificity and sensitivity in both the original and validation cohorts. Only TCR beta chains were sequenced in this cohort, and the absence of alpha or paired-chain data limited detectable features. Immune exposure information for the cohort was limited to CMV serostatus. Some IMGT-functional V segments, including TRBV6-2 and TRBV6-3, could not be told apart with the 87-base-pair reads, so those segments were excluded. Because counts were too low, around 17 rarely observed V segments, including chromosome 9 orphons, were left out of the earlier analysis of about 500 of the donors. The study listed 150 to 200 TCR beta chains as associated with cytomegalovirus. Correlated functional status among segregating V segments might be attributable to linkage disequilibrium, but an unknown experimental factor could not be ruled out. At a false discovery rate of 0.05, a later analysis linked 15,000 to 20,000 TCR beta sequences to specific HLA alleles. A later genetic analysis reported fewer N-insertions in productive TCRs among donors in an Asian-associated ancestry cluster than the roughly 690-donor mean. Several of the top co-occurrence clusters appeared to be linked to parvovirus B19, influenza, CMV and Epstein-Barr virus, according to a later analysis. Compared with equally common non-associated chains, HLA-associated TCR beta chains in a later analysis were more clonally expanded and had lower generation probabilities. In an earlier analysis of 500 to 650 of the donors, most TCR beta V segments appeared in productive rearrangements about 87% or about 30% of the time, broadly matching IMGT annotations. The authors suggested that the approach could potentially be generalized to other disease states and immunological phenotypes. A further reported finding was that TCR beta sequences accurately predicted the HLA-A and HLA-B alleles for most subjects in the first cohort.

From the cysteine up to the phenylalanine, the CDR3 has a length of 13 residues. Just CDR3 DNA is preserved here, 39 bases in frame from base 1. Taken from the germline V gene, the CDR1 and CDR2 loops are SGDLS and YYNGEE. V sheds 3 bases and J sheds 4 bases, leaving 9 bases between their ends. This sequence uses TRBV9 and TRBJ2-3; the best D guess is TRBD2, with 6 bases matching. Sequencing used PBMCs. The TCR comes from a man aged 30 to 39 in good health and CMV-seronegative. The CDR3 reads as follows: CASSAGLPDTQYF. The DNA sequence is as follows: TGTGCCAGCAGCGCGGGACTCCCAGATACGCAGTATTTT.